The 28 T cell receptor beta chains below all came from one sample that was sequenced in a study of blood T cell repertoires in COVID-19. The data were produced by immunoSEQ multiplex PCR, yet TCRdb's version contains in-frame clones alone and is incomplete. The sample records over 300,000 clones, about 90% being singletons. Sequenced input: peripheral blood. These receptors all come from a man younger than 30 with active or convalescent COVID-19.

The chain employs TRBV5-1 and TRBJ1-6; 9 bases match TRBD1. Per the germline V gene, CDR1 is SGHRS and CDR2 is YFSETQ. The CDR3 covers 16 residues. With V trimmed by 7 bases and J by 0 bases, 5 bases remained unmatched. The CDR3 DNA follows: TGCGCCAGCTCCGACAGGGGGAGCTCCTATAATTCACCCCTCCACTTT. Protein product: CASSDRGSSYNSPLHF. The variable domain in full, completed from reference TRBV5-1 and TRBJ1-6, reads KAGVTQTPRYLIKTRGQQVTLSCSPISGHRSVSWYQQTPGQGLQFLFEYFSETQRNKGNFPGRFSGRQFSNSRSEMNVSTLELGDSALYLCASSDRGSSYNSPLHFGNGTRLTVT.

The chain has TRBV4-3 and TRBJ2-1; D is perhaps TRBD2 (6 bases). The CDR3 extends over 16 amino acids. The germline V and J ends were trimmed by 3 bases and 4 bases, with 16 bases remaining between them. The V gene's germline CDR1 is LGHNA and CDR2 YSLEER. The CDR3 nucleotides are TGCGCCAGCAGCCAGAGACTCCTCGGAGGGTACAATGAGCAGTTCTTC. Encoded protein: CASSQRLLGGYNEQFF.

The rearrangement links TRBV3-1 (or the pseudogene TRBV3-2) to TRBJ1-1; no firm D call. This CDR3 has 13 amino acids. Trimming left V 1 base short and J 1 base short, with 4 bases between. Germline V CDR1 and CDR2: LGHDT, YNNKEL (reference sequence). The DNA of the CDR3 is TGTGCCAGCAGCCAAGCAGGGAACACTGAAGCTTTCTTT. Amino acid sequence: CASSQAGNTEAFF.

This clone was found a few times. The J gene is TRBJ1-3, the V gene TRBV7-2; 8 bases agree with TRBD1. The junction had 8 bases not matched to a gene; V was cut back by 3 bases and J by 4 bases. This CDR3 has 16 residues. CDR1 and CDR2 from the germline V gene are SGHTA and FQGNSA. In nucleotides, the CDR3 is TGTGCCAGCAGCTTTAAAGACAGGGGTTCGGGAAACACCATATATTTT. It translates to CASSFKDRGSGNTIYF.

V usage is TRBV5-1 and J usage is TRBJ1-1, with a possible D match to TRBD1 (5 bases). Trimming left V 0 bases short and J 6 bases short, with 12 bases between. CDR1 is SGHRS, CDR2 YFSETQ, per germline. The CDR3 extends over 14 amino acids. CDR3 residues: CASSLAVGAPEAFF. The CDR3 coding sequence is TGCGCCAGCAGCTTGGCCGTAGGGGCCCCTGAAGCTTTCTTT.

The rearrangement links TRBV28 to TRBJ1-4; TRBD1 matches at 10 bases. The junction had 11 bases not matched to a gene; V was cut back by 11 bases and J by 8 bases. Germline CDR1 MDHEN, CDR2 SYDVKM. The CDR3 loop spans 14 amino acids. CDR3 in DNA: TGTGCCGCCGTAACGGGACAGGGGAGGGAAAAACTGTTTTTT. It codes for CAAVTGQGREKLFF. Full variable domain (outside the CDR3, taken from reference TRBV28 and TRBJ1-4): DVKVTQSSRYLVKRTGEKVFLECVQDMDHENMFWYRQDPGLGLRLIYFSYDVKMKEKGDIPEGYSVSREKKERFSLILESASTNQTSMYLCAAVTGQGREKLFFGSGTQLSVL.

The chain recombines TRBV6-2 or TRBV6-3 with TRBJ2-1, with TRBD1 identical over 8 bases. The CDR3 spans 18 residues. Trimming cost V 6 bases and J 0 bases; bases outside gene matches: 13. Germline loops: CDR1 MNHEY, CDR2 SVGEGT. The CDR3 coding sequence is TGTGCCAGCAGCCCTGGACAGGGCTTATCGGGCTCCTACAATGAGCAGTTCTTC. This translates into CASSPGQGLSGSYNEQFF.

V usage is TRBV4-1 and J usage is TRBJ1-1; TRBD1 matches 9 bases. CDR1 is MGHRA and CDR2 is YSYEKL in the germline V gene. V lost 1 base, J lost 1 base, and 1 base stayed unmatched. The CDR3 runs 15 residues. The CDR3 here is CASSQGTGANTEAFF. The CDR3 bases are TGCGCCAGCAGCCAAGGGACAGGGGCGAACACTGAAGCTTTCTTT.

This clone was observed a single time. The V gene is TRBV6-5, the J gene TRBJ2-4, with D possibly being TRBD1 (5 bases). V shed 6 bases and J shed 5 bases, with 11 bases lying between them. This CDR3 contains 13 residues. CDR1 and CDR2 from the germline V gene are MNHEY and SVGAGI. As DNA, the CDR3 is TGTGCCAGCAGGCAGGGCAGTCAAAACATTCAGTACTTC. Protein sequence: CASRQGSQNIQYF.

Worth noting for this clone: This CDR3 is also generated by other DNA sequences in the sample. The chain has TRBV28 and TRBJ1-5; tentatively, D is TRBD1 (6 bases). Looked up from germline, CDR1 is MDHEN and CDR2 is SYDVKM. Between the trimmed V and J ends, which lost 6 bases and 3 bases, there was a span of 12 bases. The CDR3 is 14 residues long. This CDR3 is CASRPTGNNQPQHF. CDR3 DNA: TGTGCCAGCAGACCTACAGGGAACAATCAGCCCCAGCATTTT.

The chain carries TRBV30 and TRBJ1-1, with TRBD1 matching over 9 bases. There are 16 residues in the CDR3. J was trimmed by 1 base and V by 5 bases; bases with no gene match: 11. Germline V gene lookup returns CDR1 GTSNPN and CDR2 SVGIG (reference sequence). The CDR3 sequence: CAWGSGTGQRNTEAFF. The CDR3 DNA reads TGTGCCTGGGGGTCCGGGACAGGGCAAAGGAACACTGAAGCTTTCTTT.

This clone was observed a single time. The V gene is TRBV29-1, the J gene TRBJ1-2; 9 bases are shared with TRBD1. The germline gives CDR1 SQVTM, CDR2 ANQGSEA. The CDR3 has 13 amino acids. Unmatched junction bases numbered 5, after V lost 4 bases and J lost 5 bases. CDR3 sequence reads: CSVGQGGGYGYTF. The CDR3, as DNA: TGCAGCGTTGGACAGGGGGGCGGGTATGGCTACACCTTC.

The genes are TRBV11-2 and TRBJ1-6, with 10 positions matching TRBD1. Germline loops: CDR1 SGHAT, CDR2 FQNNGV. J lost 5 bases, V lost 1 base, and 2 bases had no gene match. This CDR3 region has 16 residues. Here the CDR3 DNA reads TGTGCCAGCAGCTTAGGGGACAGGGGTAATAATTCACCCCTCCACTTT. This sequence encodes CASSLGDRGNNSPLHF.

The V call is TRBV6-2 or TRBV6-3, the J call TRBJ1-2; D unresolved. Trimming pared 0 bases from V and 4 bases from J, leaving 9 bases between. The CDR3 runs to 14 residues. Germline V gene lookup returns CDR1 MNHEY and CDR2 SVGEGT. The CDR3 DNA is TGTGCCAGCAGTTACTCACCAGGTCCCTATGGCTACACCTTC. Its translation: CASSYSPGPYGYTF.

CDR3 nucleotides: TGTGCCAGCAGCTCACAGGGGGCCCCCCAAGAGACCCAGTACTTC. It codes for CASSSQGAPQETQYF. The chain couples TRBV7-2 to TRBJ2-5; 9 bases are shared with TRBD1. CDR3 size: 15 residues. The J segment lost 1 base and the V segment lost 4 bases, leaving 4 bases of the junction unmatched. Germline lookup yields CDR1 SGHTA and CDR2 FQGNSA. Supplemented by reference TRBV7-2 and TRBJ2-5, the full variable domain reads GAGVSQSPSNKVTEKGKDVELRCDPISGHTALYWYRQSLGQGLEFLIYFQGNSAPDKSGLPSDRFSAERTGGSVSTLTIQRTQQEDSAVYLCASSSQGAPQETQYFGPGTRLLVL.

This clone has only one observation. The CDR3 loop reads CASSLGAVGRYNSPLHF. DNA of the CDR3: TGTGCCAGCAGTTTAGGGGCAGTGGGTCGGTATAATTCACCCCTCCACTTT. The rearrangement links TRBV28 to TRBJ1-6; weak D call: TRBD1 (5 bases). The germline V gene has CDR1 MDHEN and CDR2 SYDVKM. The length of the CDR3 is 17 residues. V lost 2 bases, J lost 4 bases, and 15 bases lay in between.

This chain connects TRBV29-1 to TRBJ1-1; D remains ambiguous. This CDR3 is built from 13 residues. Germline assignment: CDR1 SQVTM and CDR2 ANQGSEA. V lost 6 bases and J lost 6, with 17 bases in between. The CDR3 loop reads CSVEGGKKAEAFF. The DNA for the CDR3 is TGCAGCGTGGAGGGAGGGAAGAAGGCTGAAGCTTTCTTT.

The rearrangement uses TRBV7-2 and TRBJ1-1; D is undetermined. The V end lost 4 bases, the J end lost 0 bases, and 9 bases lay between the germline ends. The CDR3 length is 14 residues. Germline-derived CDR1 and CDR2 are SGHTA and FQGNSA. CDR3 residues: CASSYEAVNTEAFF. CDR3 bases: TGTGCCAGCAGCTACGAGGCGGTGAACACTGAAGCTTTCTTT. The full variable domain, completed using reference TRBV7-2 and TRBJ1-1, is GAGVSQSPSNKVTEKGKDVELRCDPISGHTALYWYRQSLGQGLEFLIYFQGNSAPDKSGLPSDRFSAERTGGSVSTLTIQRTQQEDSAVYLCASSYEAVNTEAFFGQGTRLTVV.

This clone was picked up a small number of times. This chain uses TRBV29-1 with TRBJ1-2, with TRBD1 matching over 7 bases. Looked up from germline, CDR1 is SQVTM and CDR2 is ANQGSEA. Germline trimming cut 0 bases from V and 5 bases from J; bases unmatched to any gene: 6. CDR3 length equals 14 residues. The CDR3 region is CSVEDTTGWYGYTF. DNA of the CDR3: TGCAGCGTTGAAGATACGACAGGGTGGTATGGCTACACCTTC.

The chain combines TRBV18 with TRBJ1-1; the D gene is possibly TRBD1 (6 bases). The CDR3 is made up of 15 amino acids. V lost 3 bases to trimming and J lost 6 bases, with 17 bases between them. Germline V gene sequence: CDR1 KGHSH, CDR2 LQKENI. In DNA, the CDR3 is TGTGCCAGCTCACCCTCTGCTGGAGGGGGGGCTGAAGCTTTCTTT. It yields the protein CASSPSAGGGAEAFF.

This sequence joins TRBV10-1 and TRBJ1-6; a weak D match, TRBD1 (5 bases). The CDR3 runs 14 residues. Germline loops: CDR1 WNHNN, CDR2 SYGVQD (reference sequence). The V end was cut by 6 bases, the J end by 1 base, with 7 bases between. CDR3 DNA: TGCGCCAGCAGCGGGACTTCCTATAATTCACCCCTCCACTTT. Translated: CASSGTSYNSPLHF.

The rearrangement links TRBV27 to TRBJ2-1, with 7 bases fitting TRBD2. The CDR3 spans 16 residues. With 5 bases clipped from V and 4 bases from J, the junction kept 11 bases outside the gene matches. The germline gives CDR1 MNHEY, CDR2 SMNVEV (reference sequence). The chain's CDR3 is CASSKPGLLSYNEQFF. DNA for the CDR3: TGTGCCAGCAGTAAACCGGGACTACTGTCTTACAATGAGCAGTTCTTC.

V is TRBV6-2 or TRBV6-3 and J is TRBJ1-3; 9 bases align to TRBD1. Germline V gene lookup returns CDR1 MNHEY and CDR2 SVGEGT. CDR3 length equals 17 residues. V trimming: 1 base; J trimming: 0 bases; junction bases outside the gene matches: 4. CDR3 in DNA: TGTGCCAGCAGTTACTTAGGACAGGGGATCTCTGGAAACACCATATATTTT. Protein: CASSYLGQGISGNTIYF.

The rearrangement joins TRBV6-6 to TRBJ1-5; 10 bases agree with TRBD1. The CDR3 is 15 residues long. J gave up 6 bases and V 2 bases, and 4 bases lay outside the gene matches. Germline-derived CDR1 and CDR2 are MNHNY and SVGAGI (reference sequence). CDR3 DNA sequence: TGTGCCAGCAGTTACGGACAGGGGGTTGGTCAGCCCCAGCATTTT. This encodes CASSYGQGVGQPQHF.

As for this clone: The junction departs from the called germline gene at one end, perhaps through a read error. The chain couples TRBV11-2 to TRBJ2-6, with 8 bases lining up with TRBD2. The V gene's germline CDR1 is SGHAT and CDR2 FQNNGV. CDR3 length equals 19 residues. The DNA for the CDR3 is TGTGCCAGCAGCTTAGATTCCGGGACTAGATTCTCTGGGGCCAACGTGCTGACTTTC. It specifies CASSLDSGTRFSGANVLTF.

V and J are TRBV28 and TRBJ2-1; TRBD2 matches at 12 bases. The V and J ends lost 7 bases and 4 bases, in that order; junction bases with no gene match: 2. CDR3 length equals 14 residues. Germline CDR1 reads MDHEN; CDR2 reads SYDVKM. Here the CDR3 reads CASITSGRYNEQFF. The CDR3 DNA is TGTGCCAGCATAACTAGCGGGAGGTACAATGAGCAGTTCTTC.

V and J are TRBV24-1 and TRBJ1-5; D unresolved. CDR3 length: 16 residues. V lost 2 bases and J lost 1, with 11 bases in between. The germline gives CDR1 KGHDR, CDR2 SFDVKD. CDR3 bases: TGTGCCACCAGTGATTCGGTCCAAAGCAGCAATCAGCCCCAGCATTTT. Its protein is CATSDSVQSSNQPQHF.

V gene TRBV28 combines with J gene TRBJ2-7; 7 bases fit TRBD1. V lost 3 bases to trimming and J lost 0 bases; unmatched junction nucleotides: 5. The CDR3 totals 15 residues. Per germline, CDR1 MDHEN and CDR2 SYDVKM. CDR3 nucleotides: TGTGCCAGCAGTTTCAGGGGGTTGAGCTCCTACGAGCAGTACTTC. Translating gives CASSFRGLSSYEQYF.